This T cell receptor beta chain was documented in a study of T-cell reconstitution after alpha-beta-depleted transplantation in children. Germline V gene sequence: CDR1 MNHEY, CDR2 SMNVEV (reference sequence). The V gene lost 5 bases and the J gene lost 2 bases, with 23 bases spanning the gap. The CDR3 has 18 amino acids. Comments on this clonotype: Its specificity is unknown.

Unique molecular identifiers tagged the TCRbeta library. TCRdb passed the PCR reads through MiXCR, listing each CDR3 protein once. Of 300,000 to 400,000 distinct CDR3 sequences listed, roughly 25% were seen once; the top ten hold over 9.5%. Study-wide results and caveats: Newly generated T cells supplied most T-cell counts and diversity one year post-transplant.

The chain has TRBV27 and TRBJ2-3, with D perhaps TRBD2 (6 bases). The material sequenced was PBMCs, mostly from graft donor cells, taken 180 days after TCRalphabeta/CD19-depleted stem cell transplant. The clonotype originates from a male patient aged 10 to 17 who had a stem cell transplant for acute lymphoblastic leukemia, so the T cells may come from the graft donor. CDR3 protein: CASSPYYLSGSTTDTQYF. CDR3 coding DNA: TGTGCCAGCAGTCCCTACTATCTTAGCGGTTCAACCACAGATACGCAGTATTTT.